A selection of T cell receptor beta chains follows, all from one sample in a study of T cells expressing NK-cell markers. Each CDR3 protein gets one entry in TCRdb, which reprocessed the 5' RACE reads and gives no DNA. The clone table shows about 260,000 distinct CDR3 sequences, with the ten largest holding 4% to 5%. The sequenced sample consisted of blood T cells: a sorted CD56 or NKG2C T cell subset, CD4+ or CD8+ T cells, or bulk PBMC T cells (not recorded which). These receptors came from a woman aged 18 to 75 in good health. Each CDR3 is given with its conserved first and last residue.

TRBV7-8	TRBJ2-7	CASSTPLLRDLPYEQYF
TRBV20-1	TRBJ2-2	CSARTGVNTGELFF
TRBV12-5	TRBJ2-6	CASGPDRAGANVLTF
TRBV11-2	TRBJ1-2	CASRQTGADYGYTF
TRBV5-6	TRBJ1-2	CASSYSARKDRGYTF
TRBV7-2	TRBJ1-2	CASSPLGPGYGYTF
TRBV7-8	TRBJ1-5	CASSGRGNDNQPQHF
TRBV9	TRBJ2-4	CASSATEGVGGRNIQYF
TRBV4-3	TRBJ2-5	CASSQQGLVQETQYF
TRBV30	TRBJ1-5	CAWSADPWDQPQHF
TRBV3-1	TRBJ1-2	CASSQVWAEYGYTF
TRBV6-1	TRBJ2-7	CASSGKPVINYEQYF
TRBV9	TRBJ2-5	CASSRDLKETQYF
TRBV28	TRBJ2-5	CASIDPQETQYF
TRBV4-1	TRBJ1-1	CASSQLGTVNTEAFF
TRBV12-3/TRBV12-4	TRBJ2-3	CASHLRSGRRGDTQYF
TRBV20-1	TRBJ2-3	CSAPLKGWNTDTQYF
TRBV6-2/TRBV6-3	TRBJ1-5	CASNPQRRGDQPQHF
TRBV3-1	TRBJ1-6	CASSSADSPLHF
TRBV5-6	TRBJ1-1	CASSFPAGRGTEAFF
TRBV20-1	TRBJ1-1	CSASGDSLQVNTEAFF
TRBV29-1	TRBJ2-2	CSVATASTGELFF
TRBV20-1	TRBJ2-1	CSATGGPISYNEQFF
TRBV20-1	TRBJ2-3	CSAVSGADTQYF
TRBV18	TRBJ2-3	CASSPGSAKGWTQYF
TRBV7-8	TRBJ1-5	CASSLAASNQPQHF
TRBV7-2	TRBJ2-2	CATGSLGRNTGELFF
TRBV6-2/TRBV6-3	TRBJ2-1	CASSYRNSGRISSYNEQFF
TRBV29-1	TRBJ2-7	CSVTSGRAYEQYF
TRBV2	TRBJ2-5	CASDTAQGATQETQYF
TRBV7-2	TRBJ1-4	CASSERGGLNEKLFF
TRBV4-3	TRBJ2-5	CASSQDDRGLLETQYF
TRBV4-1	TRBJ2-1	CASSQPLGTTPSYNEQFF
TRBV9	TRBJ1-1	CASSVADSTEAFF
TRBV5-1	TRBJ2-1	CASSLISGSGNEQFF
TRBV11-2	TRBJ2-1	CASSLDLGDRRPNEQFF
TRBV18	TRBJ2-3	CASSPGDTDTQYF
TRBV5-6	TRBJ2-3	CASSLRDADTQYF
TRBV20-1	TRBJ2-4	CSARQGSAKNIQYF
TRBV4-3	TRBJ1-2	CASSQGGQGVPYGYTF
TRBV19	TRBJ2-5	CASRGAMGTQYF
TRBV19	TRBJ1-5	CASTPGGSFSQPQHF